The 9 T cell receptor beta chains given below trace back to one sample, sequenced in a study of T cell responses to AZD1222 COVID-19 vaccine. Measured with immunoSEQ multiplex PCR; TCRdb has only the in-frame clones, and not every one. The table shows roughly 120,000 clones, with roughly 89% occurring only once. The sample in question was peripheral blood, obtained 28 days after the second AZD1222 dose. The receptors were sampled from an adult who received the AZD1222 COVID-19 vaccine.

The CDR3 loop is CASSAGTTLSSYEQYF. The CDR3 DNA reads TGTGCCAGCAGCGCGGGGACTACCCTGAGCTCCTACGAGCAGTACTTC. The rearrangement joins TRBV5-4 to TRBJ2-7; 7 bases align to TRBD2. Germline CDR1 SGHNT, CDR2 YYREEE (reference sequence). J gave up 0 bases and V 4 bases, and 10 bases lay outside the gene matches. The CDR3 is 16 amino acids.

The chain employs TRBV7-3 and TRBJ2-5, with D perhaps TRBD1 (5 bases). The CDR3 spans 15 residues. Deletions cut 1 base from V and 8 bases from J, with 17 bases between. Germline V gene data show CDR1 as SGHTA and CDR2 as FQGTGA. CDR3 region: CASSLSSQGSGTQYF. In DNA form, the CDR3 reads TGTGCCAGCAGCTTAAGCTCCCAGGGATCGGGCACCCAGTACTTC.

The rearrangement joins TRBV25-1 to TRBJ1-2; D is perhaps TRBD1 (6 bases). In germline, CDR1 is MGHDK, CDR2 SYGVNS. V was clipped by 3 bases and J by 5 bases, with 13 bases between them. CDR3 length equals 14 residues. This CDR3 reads CASSDYTGLYGYTF. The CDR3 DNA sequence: TGTGCCAGCAGTGATTATACAGGGCTATATGGCTACACCTTC.

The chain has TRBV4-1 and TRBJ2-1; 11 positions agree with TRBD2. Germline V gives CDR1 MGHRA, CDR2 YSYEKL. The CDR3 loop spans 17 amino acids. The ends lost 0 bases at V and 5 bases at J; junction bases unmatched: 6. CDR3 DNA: TGCGCCAGCAGCCAAGATCCTAGCGGGAGGCCCAACAATGAGCAGTTCTTC. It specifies CASSQDPSGRPNNEQFF.

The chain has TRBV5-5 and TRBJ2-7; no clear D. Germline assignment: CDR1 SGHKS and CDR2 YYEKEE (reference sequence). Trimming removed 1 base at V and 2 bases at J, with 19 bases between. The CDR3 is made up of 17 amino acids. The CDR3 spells CASSLSGLVGLTYEQYF. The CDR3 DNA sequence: TGTGCCAGCAGCTTGTCCGGCCTAGTTGGGCTAACCTACGAGCAGTACTTC.

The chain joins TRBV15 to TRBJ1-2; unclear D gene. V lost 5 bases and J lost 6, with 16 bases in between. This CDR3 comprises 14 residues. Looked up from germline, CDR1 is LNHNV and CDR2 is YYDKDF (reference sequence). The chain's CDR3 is CATSPHAISNGYTF. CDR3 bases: TGTGCCACCAGCCCGCACGCCATCAGCAATGGCTACACCTTC.

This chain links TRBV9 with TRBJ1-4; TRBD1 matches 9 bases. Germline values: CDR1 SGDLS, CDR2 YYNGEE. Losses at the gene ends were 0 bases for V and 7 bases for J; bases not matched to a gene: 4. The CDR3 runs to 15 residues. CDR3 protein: CASSVGQGVGEKLFF. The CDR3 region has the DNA TGTGCCAGCAGCGTAGGACAGGGGGTTGGTGAAAAACTGTTTTTT.

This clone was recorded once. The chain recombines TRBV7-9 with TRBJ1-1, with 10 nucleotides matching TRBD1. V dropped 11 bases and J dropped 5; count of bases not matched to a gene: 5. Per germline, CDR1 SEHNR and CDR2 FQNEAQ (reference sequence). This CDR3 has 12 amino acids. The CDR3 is CAGGQGLTEAFF. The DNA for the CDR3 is TGTGCCGGGGGACAGGGGCTTACTGAAGCTTTCTTT.

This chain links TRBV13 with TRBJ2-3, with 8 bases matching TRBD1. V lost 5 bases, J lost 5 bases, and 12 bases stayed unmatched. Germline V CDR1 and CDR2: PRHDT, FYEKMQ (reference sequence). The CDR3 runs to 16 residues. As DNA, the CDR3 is TGTGCCAGCAGCATGCCTCAGGGGGCGCAAGGAGATACGCAGTATTTT. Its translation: CASSMPQGAQGDTQYF.